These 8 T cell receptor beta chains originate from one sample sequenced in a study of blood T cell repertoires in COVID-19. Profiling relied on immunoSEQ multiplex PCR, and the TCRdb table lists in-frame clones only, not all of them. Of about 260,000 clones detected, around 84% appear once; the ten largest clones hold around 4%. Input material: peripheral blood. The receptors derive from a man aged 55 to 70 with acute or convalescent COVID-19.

DNA for the CDR3: TGTGCCAGCCACCGAGGGGGTACGAATGAAAAACTGTTTTTT. This sequence encodes CASHRGGTNEKLFF. This rearrangement joins TRBV6-5 to TRBJ1-4; possible D gene TRBD1, 6 bases. The V gene's germline CDR1 is MNHEY and CDR2 SVGAGI. The CDR3 covers 14 residues. V was cut by 8 bases and J by 5 bases, with 15 bases left in between.

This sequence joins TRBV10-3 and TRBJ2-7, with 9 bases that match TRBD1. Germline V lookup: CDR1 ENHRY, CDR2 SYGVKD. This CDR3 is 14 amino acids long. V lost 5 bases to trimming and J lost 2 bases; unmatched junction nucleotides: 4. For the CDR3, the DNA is TGTGCCATCAGTCAACGACAGGGGGCCTACGAGCAGTACTTC. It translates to CAISQRQGAYEQYF.

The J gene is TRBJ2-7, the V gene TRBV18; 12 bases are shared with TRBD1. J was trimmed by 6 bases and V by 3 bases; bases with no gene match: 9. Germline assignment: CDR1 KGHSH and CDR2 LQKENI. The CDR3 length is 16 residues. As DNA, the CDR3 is TGTGCCAGCTCACCGGCGGGACAGGGGGCCCGGAGCGAGCAGTACTTC. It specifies CASSPAGQGARSEQYF.

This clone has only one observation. The CDR3: CASNSYEQYF. CDR3 coding DNA: TGTGCCAGCAACAGCTACGAGCAGTACTTC. This chain uses TRBV6-5 with TRBJ2-7; D gene unclear. Deletions cut 7 bases from V and 3 bases from J, with 4 bases between. Germline CDR1 and CDR2: MNHEY and SVGAGI. CDR3 length: 10 amino acids.

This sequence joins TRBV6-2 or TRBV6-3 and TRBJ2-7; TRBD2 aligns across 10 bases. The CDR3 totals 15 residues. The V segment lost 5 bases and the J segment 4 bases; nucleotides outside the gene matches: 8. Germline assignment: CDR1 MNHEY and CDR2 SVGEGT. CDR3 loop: CASSTKLAGWYEQYF. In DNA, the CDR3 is TGTGCCAGCAGTACGAAACTAGCGGGATGGTACGAGCAGTACTTC.

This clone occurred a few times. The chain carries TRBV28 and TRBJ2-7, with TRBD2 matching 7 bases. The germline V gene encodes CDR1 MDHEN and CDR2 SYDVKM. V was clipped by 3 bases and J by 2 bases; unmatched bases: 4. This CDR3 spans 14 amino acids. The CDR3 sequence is CASSFGGRPYEQYF. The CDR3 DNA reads TGTGCCAGCAGTTTCGGGGGGAGACCCTACGAGCAGTACTTC.

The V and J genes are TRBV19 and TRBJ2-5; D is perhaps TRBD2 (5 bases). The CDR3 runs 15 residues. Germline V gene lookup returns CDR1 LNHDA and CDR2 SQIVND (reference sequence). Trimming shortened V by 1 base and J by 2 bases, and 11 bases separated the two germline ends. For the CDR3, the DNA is TGTGCCAGTAGTATAGTGGGGAGCCGGCAAGAGACCCAGTACTTC. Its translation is CASSIVGSRQETQYF.

CDR3 DNA: TGTGCCAGCAGCTCCGGTGTGGCGGGGACCCAGTACTTC. It codes for CASSSGVAGTQYF. The rearrangement links TRBV12-3 or TRBV12-4 to TRBJ2-5, with D perhaps TRBD2 (5 bases). V was trimmed by 6 bases and J by 7 bases, leaving 15 bases between them. The CDR3 spans 13 residues.